The 18 T cell receptor beta chains given below trace back to one sample, sequenced in a study of blood T cells in healthy people across ages (dated by TCRdb to the mid-2010s). The library was prepared using 5' RACE. The sequencer was an Illumina HiSeq 2500. The second PCR ran for roughly 7 to 11 cycles and used a J-beta primer mix along with a sample-barcoded 5' primer. Starting from the raw public reads, TCRdb applied fastp trimming at Q25, assembled clones with MiXCR and retained in-frame beta chains. Identical CDR3 proteins give one entry, which carries the most common genes and DNA. This sample holds 550,000 to 750,000 distinct CDR3 sequences; about 21% were observed only once. The leading ten clones occupy roughly 3.4% of the sample. Sequencing was done on a sample of blood. These receptor sequences come from a man between 65 and 85 years old in good health.

The V and J genes are TRBV12-3 or TRBV12-4 and TRBJ2-3; either TRBD1 or TRBD2 may fit D (5 bases each). CDR3 length: 14 amino acids. The V and J ends lost 3 bases and 4 bases respectively, with 11 bases between them. CDR3 sequence (DNA): TGTGCCAGCAGTTTGGGACCGGGCGCAGATACGCAGTATTTT. Encoded protein: CASSLGPGADTQYF.

This chain joins TRBV6-1 and TRBJ1-4; 8 positions agree with TRBD1. The V gene end was trimmed by 6 bases and the J gene end by 3 bases; junction bases not matched to a gene: 6. The length of the CDR3 is 15 residues. Germline V gene lookup returns CDR1 MNHNS and CDR2 SASEGT. As DNA, the CDR3 is TGTGCCAGCAGGGACAGGGCAACAGCTAATGAAAAACTGTTTTTT. As protein: CASRDRATANEKLFF.

A few counts support this clonotype. The V gene is TRBV5-1, the J gene TRBJ2-3, with D maybe TRBD2 (5 bases). CDR1 is SGHRS and CDR2 is YFSETQ in the germline V gene. This CDR3 is 15 amino acids long. Trimming pared 4 bases from V and 0 bases from J, leaving 12 bases between. Here the CDR3 reads CASSPLVGSTDTQYF. For the CDR3, the DNA is TGCGCCAGCAGCCCACTAGTAGGTAGCACAGATACGCAGTATTTT.

This sequence joins TRBV12-3 or TRBV12-4 and TRBJ1-2; D perhaps matches TRBD1 (6 bases). The CDR3 runs 14 residues. V was shortened by 5 bases and J by 0 bases, with 10 bases between the two germline ends. Here the CDR3 reads CASSGRGSNYGYTF. For the CDR3, the DNA is TGTGCCAGCAGTGGGAGGGGGTCTAACTATGGCTACACCTTC.

The chain has TRBV10-3 and TRBJ2-5; D gene uncertain. The J call may be incorrect, as the DNA end agrees better with TRBJ2-1. The CDR3 is made up of 12 amino acids. The V gene's germline CDR1 is ENHRY and CDR2 SYGVKD. The CDR3 bases are TGTGCCATCAGTGACCGTCCCAATGAGCAGTTCTTC. Its protein is CAISDRPNEQFF.

This chain links TRBV20-1 with TRBJ2-7; 7 nucleotides line up with TRBD2. This CDR3 is 13 amino acids long. In germline, CDR1 is DFQATT, CDR2 SNEGSKA (reference sequence). V lost 6 bases, J lost 3 bases, and 8 bases stayed unmatched. CDR3 in amino acids: CSAAVAGDYEQYF. In nucleotides, the CDR3 is TGCAGTGCCGCGGTAGCGGGTGACTACGAGCAGTACTTC.

J is TRBJ2-1 and V is TRBV5-1; 8 bases are a match to TRBD2. J gave up 5 bases and V 4 bases, and 8 bases lay outside the gene matches. The germline V gene encodes CDR1 SGHRS and CDR2 YFSETQ. This CDR3 has 15 amino acids. This chain's CDR3 is CASSSVGRADNEQFF. CDR3 DNA: TGCGCCAGCAGCAGCGTCGGGAGGGCCGACAATGAGCAGTTCTTC.

V usage is TRBV2 and J usage is TRBJ2-5; D uncertain. The J call is uncertain, as TRBJ2-7 better fits the DNA end. The germline CDR1 and CDR2 sequences are SNHLY and FYNNEI. This CDR3 spans 12 amino acids. The CDR3 region has the DNA TGTGCCAGCAGACGGACGGCCTACGAGCAGTACTTC. It encodes CASRRTAYEQYF.

In its sample, this clonotype was seen a few times. The chain carries TRBV7-6 and TRBJ1-1; weak D call: TRBD1 (5 bases). Trimming left V 1 base short and J 4 bases short, with 13 bases between. The length of the CDR3 is 15 residues. Germline loops: CDR1 SGHVS, CDR2 FNYEAQ. In DNA form, the CDR3 reads TGTGCCAGCAGCTTAGAGGCAGGGAGGGGCACTGAAGCTTTCTTT. Its protein product is CASSLEAGRGTEAFF. Variable domain in full (rest from reference TRBV7-6 and TRBJ1-1): GAGVSQSPRYKVTKRGQDVALRCDPISGHVSLYWYRQALGQGPEFLTYFNYEAQQDKSGLPNDRFSAERPEGSISTLTIQRTEQRDSAMYRCASSLEAGRGTEAFFGQGTRLTVV.

The chain uses TRBV6-1 and TRBJ2-5; 7 bases match TRBD1. V lost 2 bases to trimming and J lost 5 bases; unmatched junction nucleotides: 8. Germline CDR1 and CDR2: MNHNS and SASEGT. CDR3 length equals 15 residues. In DNA form, the CDR3 reads TGTGCCAGCAGTGAAATGTTTCTACAGGGGGAGACCCAGTACTTC. Translated, it gives CASSEMFLQGETQYF.

With regard to this clonotype: This may stem from a read error, because a much larger clone lies one nucleotide away. The CDR3 reads CANSFNAQTSGRGTEQYF. The CDR3 bases are TGTGCCAACAGCTTCAACGCCCAGACTAGCGGGAGAGGGACCGAGCAGTACTTC. This sequence joins TRBV7-8 and TRBJ2-7; the match to TRBD2 covers 12 bases. This CDR3 spans 18 amino acids. CDR1 is SGHVS, CDR2 FQNEAQ, per germline.

This chain uses TRBV7-2 with TRBJ2-3; D tentatively reads TRBD1 or TRBD2 (5 bases each). Trimming shortened V by 1 base and J by 4 bases, and 9 bases separated the two germline ends. The CDR3 runs to 14 residues. Per the germline V gene, CDR1 is SGHTA and CDR2 is FQGNSA. Here the CDR3 DNA reads TGTGCCAGCAGCTTAGGGGGGTGGGCAGATACGCAGTATTTT. Its translation is CASSLGGWADTQYF.

This sequence joins TRBV4-3 and TRBJ2-1; TRBD2 matches at 7 bases. Germline-derived CDR1 and CDR2 are LGHNA and YSLEER. J gave up 0 bases and V 5 bases, and 4 bases lay outside the gene matches. The CDR3 length is 15 residues. This CDR3 is CASSSSGNSYNEQFF. The DNA for the CDR3 is TGCGCCAGCAGCTCAAGCGGGAACTCCTACAATGAGCAGTTCTTC.

This clonotype was seen repeatedly, ten times or more. The V call is TRBV28, the J call TRBJ2-5; possibly TRBD2 for D (6 bases). V was trimmed by 1 base and J by 5 bases, leaving 17 bases between them. Germline lookup yields CDR1 MDHEN and CDR2 SYDVKM. This CDR3 is 16 amino acids long. As DNA, the CDR3 is TGTGCCAGCAGTTTATTCGGTGGCAGGGAGGTGGAGACCCAGTACTTC. Amino acids: CASSLFGGREVETQYF.

The sample holds many counts of this clonotype. The rearrangement uses TRBV6-5 and TRBJ2-5; D may be TRBD1 (6 bases). The CDR3 is 15 amino acids. Germline CDR1 and CDR2: MNHEY and SVGAGI. V gave up 0 bases and J gave up 5 bases, with 13 bases separating them. CDR3 coding DNA: TGTGCCAGCAGTTACTCGAAGCCAGGGGACGAGACCCAGTACTTC. Amino acid sequence: CASSYSKPGDETQYF.

This clonotype occurred a few times. V is TRBV3-1 and J is TRBJ2-7; 13 bases fit TRBD2. The V segment lost 4 bases and the J segment 6 bases; nucleotides outside the gene matches: 6. The CDR3 has 15 amino acids. CDR1 is LGHDT, CDR2 YNNKEL, per germline (reference sequence). The DNA of the CDR3 is TGTGCCAGCAGCCCCGGACTAGCGGGAGAATTCGAGCAGTACTTC. Amino acid sequence: CASSPGLAGEFEQYF.

This clonotype was seen a handful of times. The V gene is TRBV12-3 or TRBV12-4, the J gene TRBJ2-7, with 7 bases that match TRBD1. The CDR3 consists of 13 residues. With 5 bases clipped from V and 3 bases from J, the junction kept 4 bases outside the gene matches. CDR3 amino acids: CASSDDRVYEQYF. The CDR3, as DNA: TGTGCCAGCAGTGACGACAGGGTCTACGAGCAGTACTTC.

This clonotype has a count of ten or more. The V call is TRBV15, the J call TRBJ2-3, with 10 nucleotides matching TRBD2. Germline CDR1 and CDR2: LNHNV and YYDKDF (reference sequence). The CDR3 extends over 17 amino acids. Germline trimming cut 0 bases from V and 5 bases from J; bases unmatched to any gene: 8. In DNA, the CDR3 is TGTGCCACCAGCAGAGATCTATCCAGCGGGAGGGTAGATACGCAGTATTTT. This codes for CATSRDLSSGRVDTQYF.